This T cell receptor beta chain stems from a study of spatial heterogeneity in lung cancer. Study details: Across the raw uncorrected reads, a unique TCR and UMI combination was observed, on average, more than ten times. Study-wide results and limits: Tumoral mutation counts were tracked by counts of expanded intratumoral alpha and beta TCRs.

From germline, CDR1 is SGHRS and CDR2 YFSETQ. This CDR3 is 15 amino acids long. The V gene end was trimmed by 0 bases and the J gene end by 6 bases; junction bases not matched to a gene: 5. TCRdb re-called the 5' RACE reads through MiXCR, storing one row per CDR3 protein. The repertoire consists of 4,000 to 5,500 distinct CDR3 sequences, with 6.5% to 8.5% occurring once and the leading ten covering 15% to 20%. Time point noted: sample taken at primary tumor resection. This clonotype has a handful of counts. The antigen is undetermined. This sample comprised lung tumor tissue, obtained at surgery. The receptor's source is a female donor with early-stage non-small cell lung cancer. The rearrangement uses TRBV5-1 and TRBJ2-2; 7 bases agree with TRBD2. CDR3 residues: CASSLGTREAGELFF. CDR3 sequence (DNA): TGCGCCAGCAGCTTGGGGACTAGGGAGGCCGGGGAGCTGTTTTTT.